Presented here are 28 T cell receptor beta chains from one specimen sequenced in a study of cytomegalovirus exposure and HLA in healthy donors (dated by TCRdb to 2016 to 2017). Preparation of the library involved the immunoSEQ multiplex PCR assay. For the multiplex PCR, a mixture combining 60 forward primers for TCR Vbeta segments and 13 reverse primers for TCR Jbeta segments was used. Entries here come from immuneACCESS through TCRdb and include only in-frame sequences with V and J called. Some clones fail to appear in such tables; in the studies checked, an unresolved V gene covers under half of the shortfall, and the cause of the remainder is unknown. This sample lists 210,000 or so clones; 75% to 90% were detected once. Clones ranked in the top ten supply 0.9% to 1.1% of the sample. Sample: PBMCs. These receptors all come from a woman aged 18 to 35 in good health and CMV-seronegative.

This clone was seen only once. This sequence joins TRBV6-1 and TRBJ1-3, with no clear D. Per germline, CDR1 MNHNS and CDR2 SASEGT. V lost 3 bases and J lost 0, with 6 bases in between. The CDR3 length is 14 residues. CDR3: CASSELSSGNTIYF. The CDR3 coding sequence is TGTGCCAGCAGTGAGCTTAGCTCTGGAAACACCATATATTTT.

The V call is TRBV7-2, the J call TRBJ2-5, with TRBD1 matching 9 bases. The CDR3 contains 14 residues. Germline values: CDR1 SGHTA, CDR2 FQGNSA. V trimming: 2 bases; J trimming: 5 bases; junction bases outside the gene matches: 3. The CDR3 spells CASSLNRGQETQYF. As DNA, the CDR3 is TGTGCCAGCAGCTTAAACAGGGGGCAGGAGACCCAGTACTTC.

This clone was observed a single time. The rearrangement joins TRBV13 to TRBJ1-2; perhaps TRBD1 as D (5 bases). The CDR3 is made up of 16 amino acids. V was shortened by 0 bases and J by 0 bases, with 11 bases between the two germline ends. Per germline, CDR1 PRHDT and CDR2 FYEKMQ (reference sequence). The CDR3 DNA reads TGTGCCAGCAGCTTAGGCCTGGCGGGGGCTAACTATGGCTACACCTTC. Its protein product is CASSLGLAGANYGYTF.

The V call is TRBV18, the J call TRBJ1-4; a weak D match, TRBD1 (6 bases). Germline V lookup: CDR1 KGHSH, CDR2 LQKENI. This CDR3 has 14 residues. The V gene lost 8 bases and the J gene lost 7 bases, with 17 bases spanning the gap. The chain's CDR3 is CASRDSGGSEKLFF. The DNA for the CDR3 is TGTGCCAGCCGCGACTCGGGGGGCAGTGAAAAACTGTTTTTT.

The CDR3 sequence is CASSPDRGLWGYTF. CDR3 DNA: TGTGCCAGCAGCCCGGACAGGGGGCTCTGGGGCTACACCTTC. The V call is TRBV5-4, the J call TRBJ1-2; the match to TRBD1 covers 11 bases. The germline V gene encodes CDR1 SGHNT and CDR2 YYREEE (reference sequence). CDR3 length equals 14 residues. The trim removed 4 bases at V and 8 bases at J, leaving 7 bases unmatched. The full variable domain, in which reference TRBV5-4 and TRBJ1-2 provide the parts outside the CDR3, is ETGVTQSPTHLIKTRGQQVTLRCSSQSGHNTVSWYQQALGQGPQFIFQYYREEENGRGNFPPRFSGLQFPNYSSELNVNALELDDSALYLCASSPDRGLWGYTFGSGTRLTVV.

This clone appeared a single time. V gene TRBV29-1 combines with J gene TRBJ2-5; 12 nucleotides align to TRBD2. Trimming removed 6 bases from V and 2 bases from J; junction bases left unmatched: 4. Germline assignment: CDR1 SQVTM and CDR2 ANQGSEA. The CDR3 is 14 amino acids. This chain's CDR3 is CSVPSGGVQETQYF. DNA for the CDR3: TGCAGCGTGCCTAGCGGGGGGGTTCAAGAGACCCAGTACTTC.

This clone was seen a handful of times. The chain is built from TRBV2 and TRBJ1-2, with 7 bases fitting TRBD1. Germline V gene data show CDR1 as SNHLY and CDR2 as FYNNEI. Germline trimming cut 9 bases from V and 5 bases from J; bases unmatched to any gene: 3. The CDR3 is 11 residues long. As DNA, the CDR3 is TGTGCCAGAGACAGGGTTTATGGCTACACCTTC. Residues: CARDRVYGYTF.

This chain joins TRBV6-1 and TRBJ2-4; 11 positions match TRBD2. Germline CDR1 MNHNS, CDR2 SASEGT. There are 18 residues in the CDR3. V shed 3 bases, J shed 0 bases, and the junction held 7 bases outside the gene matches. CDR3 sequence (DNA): TGTGCCAGCAGTGAGTCTAGCGGGGGGTTGACAGCCAAAAACATTCAGTACTTC. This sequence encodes CASSESSGGLTAKNIQYF.

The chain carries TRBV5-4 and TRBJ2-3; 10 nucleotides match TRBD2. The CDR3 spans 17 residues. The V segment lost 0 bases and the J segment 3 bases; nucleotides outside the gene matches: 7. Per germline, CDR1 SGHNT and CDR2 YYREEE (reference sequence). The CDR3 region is CASSLGASGGGTDTQYF. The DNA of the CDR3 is TGTGCCAGCAGCTTGGGAGCTAGCGGGGGCGGGACAGATACGCAGTATTTT.

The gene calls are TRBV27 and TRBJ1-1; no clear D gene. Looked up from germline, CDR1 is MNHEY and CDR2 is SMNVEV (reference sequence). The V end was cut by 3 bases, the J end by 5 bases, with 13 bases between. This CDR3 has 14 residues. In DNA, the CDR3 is TGTGCCAGCAGTTTGAGGCCCGGGATGACTGAAGCTTTCTTT. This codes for CASSLRPGMTEAFF.

This CDR3 is CASSQDPRVDQPQHF. CDR3 coding DNA: TGCGCCAGCAGCCAAGATCCCAGGGTGGATCAGCCCCAGCATTTT. The gene calls are TRBV4-1 and TRBJ1-5; D is possibly TRBD1 (5 bases). The CDR3 is made up of 15 amino acids. Germline-derived CDR1 and CDR2 are MGHRA and YSYEKL. V lost 0 bases and J lost 5, with 11 bases in between.

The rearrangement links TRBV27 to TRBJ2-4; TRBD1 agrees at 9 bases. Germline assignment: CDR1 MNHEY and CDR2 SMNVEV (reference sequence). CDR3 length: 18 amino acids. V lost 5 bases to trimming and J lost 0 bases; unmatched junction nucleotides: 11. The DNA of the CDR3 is TGTGCCAGCAGTCCTGGGGCGAGGGACAGGGTAGCCAAAAACATTCAGTACTTC. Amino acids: CASSPGARDRVAKNIQYF.

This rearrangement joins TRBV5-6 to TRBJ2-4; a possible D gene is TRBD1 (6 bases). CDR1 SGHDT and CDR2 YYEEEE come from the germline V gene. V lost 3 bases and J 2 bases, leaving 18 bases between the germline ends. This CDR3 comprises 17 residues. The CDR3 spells CASSYKQGTLTKNIQYF. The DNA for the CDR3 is TGTGCCAGCAGCTACAAACAGGGAACGTTAACCAAAAACATTCAGTACTTC.

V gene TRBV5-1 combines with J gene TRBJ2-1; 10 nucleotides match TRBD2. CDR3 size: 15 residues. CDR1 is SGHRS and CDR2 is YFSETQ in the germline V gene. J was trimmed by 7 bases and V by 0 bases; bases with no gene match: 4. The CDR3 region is CASSLDQREGNEQFF. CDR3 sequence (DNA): TGCGCCAGCAGCTTGGACCAGCGGGAGGGAAATGAGCAGTTCTTC.

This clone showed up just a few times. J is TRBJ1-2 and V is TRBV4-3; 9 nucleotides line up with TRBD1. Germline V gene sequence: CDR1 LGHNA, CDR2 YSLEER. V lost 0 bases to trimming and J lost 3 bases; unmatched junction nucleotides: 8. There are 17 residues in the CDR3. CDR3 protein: CASSQDEVGQGYYGYTF. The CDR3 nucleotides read TGCGCCAGCAGCCAAGATGAGGTGGGACAGGGATACTATGGCTACACCTTC.

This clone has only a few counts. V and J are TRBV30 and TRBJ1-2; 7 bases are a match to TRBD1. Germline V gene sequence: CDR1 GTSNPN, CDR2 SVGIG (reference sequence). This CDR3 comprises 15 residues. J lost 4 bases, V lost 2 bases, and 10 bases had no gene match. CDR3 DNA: TGTGCCTGGAGTCGAACCGAGAACAGGGGCTATGGCTACACCTTC. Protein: CAWSRTENRGYGYTF.

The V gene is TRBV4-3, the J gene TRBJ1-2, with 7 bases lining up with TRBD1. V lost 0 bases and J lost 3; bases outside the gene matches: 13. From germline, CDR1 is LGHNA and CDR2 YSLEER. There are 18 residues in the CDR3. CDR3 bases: TGCGCCAGCAGCCAAGAGCTGACAGGGAGTGCCTTTCACTATGGCTACACCTTC. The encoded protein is CASSQELTGSAFHYGYTF.

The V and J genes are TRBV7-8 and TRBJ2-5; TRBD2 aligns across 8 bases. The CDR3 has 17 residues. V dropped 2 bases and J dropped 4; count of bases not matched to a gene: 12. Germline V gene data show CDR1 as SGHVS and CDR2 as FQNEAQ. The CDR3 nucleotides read TGTGCCAGCAGCTTAAGGGAGACTAGCGAAGTTATAGAGACCCAGTACTTC. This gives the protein CASSLRETSEVIETQYF.

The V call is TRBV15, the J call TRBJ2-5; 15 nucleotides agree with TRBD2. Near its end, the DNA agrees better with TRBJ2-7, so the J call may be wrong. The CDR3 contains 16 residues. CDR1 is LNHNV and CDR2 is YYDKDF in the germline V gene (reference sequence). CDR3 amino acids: CATSFLGLAGGHEQYF. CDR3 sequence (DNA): TGTGCCACCAGCTTTCTAGGACTAGCGGGAGGGCACGAGCAGTACTTC.

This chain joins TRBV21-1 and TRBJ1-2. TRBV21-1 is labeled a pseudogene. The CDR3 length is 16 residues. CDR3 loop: CASSKGGSAEGYGYTF. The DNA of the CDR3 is TGTGCCAGCAGCAAAGGCGGCAGCGCGGAGGGCTATGGCTACACCTTC.

This chain's CDR3 is CASSPNSPHQPQHF. CDR3 DNA: TGTGCCAGCAGCCCAAACAGCCCCCATCAGCCCCAGCATTTT. This chain uses TRBV7-2 with TRBJ1-5; D call uncertain. The germline gives CDR1 SGHTA, CDR2 FQGNSA. There are 14 residues in the CDR3. Deletions cut 5 bases from V and 5 bases from J, with 13 bases between.

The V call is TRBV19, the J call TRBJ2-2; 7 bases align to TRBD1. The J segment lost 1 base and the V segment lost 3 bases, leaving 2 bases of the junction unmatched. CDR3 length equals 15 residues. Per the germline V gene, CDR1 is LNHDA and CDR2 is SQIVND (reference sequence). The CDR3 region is CASSIYRGNTGELFF. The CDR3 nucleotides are TGTGCCAGTAGTATTTACAGGGGGAACACCGGGGAGCTGTTTTTT.

The CDR3 loop reads CASSYGQGNTEAFF. The CDR3, as DNA: TGTGCCAGCAGCTACGGACAGGGGAATACTGAAGCTTTCTTT. The chain carries TRBV7-6 and TRBJ1-1, with 9 bases lining up with TRBD1. The CDR3 length is 14 residues. V lost 4 bases and J lost 5; bases outside the gene matches: 5. From germline, CDR1 is SGHVS and CDR2 FNYEAQ. Using reference TRBV7-6 and TRBJ1-1 for the parts outside the CDR3, the full variable domain is GAGVSQSPRYKVTKRGQDVALRCDPISGHVSLYWYRQALGQGPEFLTYFNYEAQQDKSGLPNDRFSAERPEGSISTLTIQRTEQRDSAMYRCASSYGQGNTEAFFGQGTRLTVV.

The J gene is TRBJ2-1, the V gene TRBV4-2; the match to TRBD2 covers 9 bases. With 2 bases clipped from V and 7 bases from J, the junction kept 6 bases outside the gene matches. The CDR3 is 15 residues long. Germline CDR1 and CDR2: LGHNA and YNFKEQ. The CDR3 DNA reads TGTGCCAGCAGCCAAATTAGCGGGAGTAGAAATGAGCAGTTCTTC. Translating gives CASSQISGSRNEQFF.

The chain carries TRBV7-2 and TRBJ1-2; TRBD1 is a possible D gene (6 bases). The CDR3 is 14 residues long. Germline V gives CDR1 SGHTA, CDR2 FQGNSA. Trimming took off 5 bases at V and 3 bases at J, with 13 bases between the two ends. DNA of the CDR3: TGTGCCAGCAGCACCCAAGCAGGGGACTATGGCTACACCTTC. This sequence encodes CASSTQAGDYGYTF.

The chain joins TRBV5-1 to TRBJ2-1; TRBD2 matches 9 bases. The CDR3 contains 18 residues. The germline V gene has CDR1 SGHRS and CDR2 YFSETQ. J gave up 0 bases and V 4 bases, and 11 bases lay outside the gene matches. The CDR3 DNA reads TGCGCCAGCAGCCGCGGACCGTTAGCGGGAGTCTCCTACAATGAGCAGTTCTTC. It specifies CASSRGPLAGVSYNEQFF.

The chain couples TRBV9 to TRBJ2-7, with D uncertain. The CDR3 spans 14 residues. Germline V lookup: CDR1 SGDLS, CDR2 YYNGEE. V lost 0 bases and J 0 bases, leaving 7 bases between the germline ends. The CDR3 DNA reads TGTGCCAGCAGCGTAGTGGCCAGCTCCTACGAGCAGTACTTC. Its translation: CASSVVASSYEQYF.

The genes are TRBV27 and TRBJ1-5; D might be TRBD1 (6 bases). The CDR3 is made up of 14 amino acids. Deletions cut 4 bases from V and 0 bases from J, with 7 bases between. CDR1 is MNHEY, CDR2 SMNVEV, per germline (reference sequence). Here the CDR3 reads CASSYRDSNQPQHF. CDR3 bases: TGTGCCAGCAGTTACAGGGATAGCAATCAGCCCCAGCATTTT.